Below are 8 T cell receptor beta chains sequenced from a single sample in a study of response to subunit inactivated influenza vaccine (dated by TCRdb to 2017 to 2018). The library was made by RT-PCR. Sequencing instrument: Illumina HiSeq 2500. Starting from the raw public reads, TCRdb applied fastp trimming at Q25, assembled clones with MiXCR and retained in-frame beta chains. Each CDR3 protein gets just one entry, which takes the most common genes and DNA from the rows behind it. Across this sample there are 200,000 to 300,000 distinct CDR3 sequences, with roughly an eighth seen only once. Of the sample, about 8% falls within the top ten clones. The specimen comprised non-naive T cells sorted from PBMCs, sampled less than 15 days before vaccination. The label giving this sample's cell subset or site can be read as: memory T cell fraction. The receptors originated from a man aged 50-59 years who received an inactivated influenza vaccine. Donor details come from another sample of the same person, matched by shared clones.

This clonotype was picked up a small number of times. The CDR3 sequence is CASSQEGLVGDYGYTF. The CDR3 DNA reads as TGTGCCAGCAGCCAAGAAGGGCTGGTAGGAGACTATGGCTACACCTTC. The rearrangement uses TRBV4-2 and TRBJ1-2; D is undetermined. Trimming took off 0 bases at V and 3 bases at J, with 14 bases between the two ends. CDR1 LGHNA and CDR2 YNFKEQ come from the germline V gene. The CDR3 extends over 16 amino acids.

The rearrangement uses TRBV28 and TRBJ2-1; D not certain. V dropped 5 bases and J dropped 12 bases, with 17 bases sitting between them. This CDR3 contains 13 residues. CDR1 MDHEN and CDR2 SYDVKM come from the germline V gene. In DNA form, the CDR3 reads TGTGCCAGCAGTATAGTCCAGAGGCCTTCGCAGTTCTTC. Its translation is CASSIVQRPSQFF.

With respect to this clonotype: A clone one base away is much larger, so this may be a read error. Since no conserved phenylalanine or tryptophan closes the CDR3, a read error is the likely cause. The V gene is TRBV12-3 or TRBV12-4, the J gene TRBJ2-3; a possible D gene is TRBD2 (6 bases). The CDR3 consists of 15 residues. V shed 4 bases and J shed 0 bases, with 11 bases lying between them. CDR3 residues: CASSSEGTSTDTQYY. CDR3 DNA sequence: TGTGCCAGCAGTTCGGAAGGGACTAGCACAGATACGCAGTATTAT.

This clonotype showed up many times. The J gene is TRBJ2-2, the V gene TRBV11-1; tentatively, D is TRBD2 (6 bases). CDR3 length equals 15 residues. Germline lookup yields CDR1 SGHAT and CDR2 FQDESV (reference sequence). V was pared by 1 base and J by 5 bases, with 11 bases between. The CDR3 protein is CASSLGLEGTGELFF. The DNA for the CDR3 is TGTGCCAGCAGCTTAGGGCTGGAGGGTACCGGGGAGCTGTTTTTT.

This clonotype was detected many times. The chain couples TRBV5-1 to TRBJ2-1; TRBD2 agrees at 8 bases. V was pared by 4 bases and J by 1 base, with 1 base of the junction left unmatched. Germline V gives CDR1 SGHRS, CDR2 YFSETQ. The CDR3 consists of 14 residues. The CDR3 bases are TGCGCCAGCAGCCCGGGGGGGTCCTACAATGAGCAGTTCTTC. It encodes CASSPGGSYNEQFF.

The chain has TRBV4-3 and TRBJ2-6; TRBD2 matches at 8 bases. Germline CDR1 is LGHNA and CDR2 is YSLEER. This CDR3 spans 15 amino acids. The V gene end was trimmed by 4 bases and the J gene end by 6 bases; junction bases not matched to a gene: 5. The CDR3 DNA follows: TGCGCCAGCAGCCTTACGGGGGGGGTGGCCAACGTCCTGACTTTC. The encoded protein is CASSLTGGVANVLTF.

The CDR3 nucleotides are TGCAGTGCTAGGGGACTAGCGGAAGAGACCCAGTACTTC. It translates to CSARGLAEETQYF. This chain links TRBV20-1 with TRBJ2-5; 11 bases fit TRBD2. Germline V gene data show CDR1 as DFQATT and CDR2 as SNEGSKA (reference sequence). V was clipped by 3 bases and J by 3 bases; unmatched bases: 0. This CDR3 is built from 13 residues.

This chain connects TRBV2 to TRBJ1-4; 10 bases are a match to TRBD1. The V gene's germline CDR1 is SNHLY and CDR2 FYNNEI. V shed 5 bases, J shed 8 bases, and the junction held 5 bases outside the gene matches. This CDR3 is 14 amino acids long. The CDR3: CASSMDRGEEKLFF. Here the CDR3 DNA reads TGTGCCAGCAGTATGGACAGGGGGGAGGAAAAACTGTTTTTT.